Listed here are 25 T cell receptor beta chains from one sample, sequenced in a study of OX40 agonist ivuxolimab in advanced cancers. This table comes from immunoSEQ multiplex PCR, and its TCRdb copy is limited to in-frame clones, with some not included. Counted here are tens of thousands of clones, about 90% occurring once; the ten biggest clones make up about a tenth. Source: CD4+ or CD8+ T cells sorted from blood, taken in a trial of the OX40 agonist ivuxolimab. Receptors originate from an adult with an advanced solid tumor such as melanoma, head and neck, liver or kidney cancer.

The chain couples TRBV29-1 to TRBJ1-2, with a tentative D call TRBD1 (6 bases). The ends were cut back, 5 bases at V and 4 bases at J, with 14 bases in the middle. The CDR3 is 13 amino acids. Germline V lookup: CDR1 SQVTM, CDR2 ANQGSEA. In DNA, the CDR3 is TGCAGCGTTCCGTCGGGCAGGGGCTATGGCTACACCTTC. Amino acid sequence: CSVPSGRGYGYTF.

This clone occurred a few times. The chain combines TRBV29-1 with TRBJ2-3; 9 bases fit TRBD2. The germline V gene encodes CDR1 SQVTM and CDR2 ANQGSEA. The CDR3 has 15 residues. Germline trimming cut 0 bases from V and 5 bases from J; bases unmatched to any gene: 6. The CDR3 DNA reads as TGCAGCGTTGAAGAGGCCGAGCGGGAGGTAGATACGCAGTATTTT. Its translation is CSVEEAEREVDTQYF.

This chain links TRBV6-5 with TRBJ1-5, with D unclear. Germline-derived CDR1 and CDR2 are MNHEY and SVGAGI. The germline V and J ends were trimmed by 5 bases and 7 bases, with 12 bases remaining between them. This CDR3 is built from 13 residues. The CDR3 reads CASSRGPSQPQHF. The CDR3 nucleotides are TGTGCCAGCAGTAGAGGCCCCAGCCAGCCCCAGCATTTT.

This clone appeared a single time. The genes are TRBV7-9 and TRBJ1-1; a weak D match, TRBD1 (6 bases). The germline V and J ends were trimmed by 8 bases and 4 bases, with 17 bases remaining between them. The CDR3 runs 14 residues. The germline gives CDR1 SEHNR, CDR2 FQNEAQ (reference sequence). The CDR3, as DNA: TGTGCCAGCGGAGACGGGGGGGCGTTCACTGAAGCTTTCTTT. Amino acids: CASGDGGAFTEAFF.

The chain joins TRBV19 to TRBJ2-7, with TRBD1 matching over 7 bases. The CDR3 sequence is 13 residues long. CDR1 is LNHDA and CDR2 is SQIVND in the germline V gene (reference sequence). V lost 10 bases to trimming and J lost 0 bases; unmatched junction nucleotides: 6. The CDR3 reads CATTDRNSYEQYF. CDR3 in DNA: TGTGCCACTACGGACAGGAACTCCTACGAGCAGTACTTC.

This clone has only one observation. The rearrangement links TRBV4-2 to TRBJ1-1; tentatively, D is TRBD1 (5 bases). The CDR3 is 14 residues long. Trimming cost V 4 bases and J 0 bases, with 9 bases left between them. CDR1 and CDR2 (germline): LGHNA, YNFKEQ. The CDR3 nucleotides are TGTGCCAGCAGCCCCCGACAGATGAACACTGAAGCTTTCTTT. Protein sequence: CASSPRQMNTEAFF.

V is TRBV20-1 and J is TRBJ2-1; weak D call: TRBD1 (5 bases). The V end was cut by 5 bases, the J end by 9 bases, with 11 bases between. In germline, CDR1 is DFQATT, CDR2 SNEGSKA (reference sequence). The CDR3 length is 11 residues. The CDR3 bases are TGCAGTGCTCCCCCTAGGGGTGAGCAGTTCTTC. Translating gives CSAPPRGEQFF.

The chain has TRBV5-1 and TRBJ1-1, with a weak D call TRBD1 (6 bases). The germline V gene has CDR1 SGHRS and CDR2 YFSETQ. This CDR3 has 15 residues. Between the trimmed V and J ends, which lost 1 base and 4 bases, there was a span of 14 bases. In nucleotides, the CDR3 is TGCGCCAGCAGCTTGAATCGGGGGCTAGGCACTGAAGCTTTCTTT. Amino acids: CASSLNRGLGTEAFF.

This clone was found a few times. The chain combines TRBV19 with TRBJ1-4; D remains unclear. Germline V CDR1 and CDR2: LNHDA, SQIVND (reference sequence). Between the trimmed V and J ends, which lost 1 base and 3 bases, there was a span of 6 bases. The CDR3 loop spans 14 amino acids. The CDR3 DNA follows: TGTGCCAGTAGTATAGGGGGTTCTAATGAAAAACTGTTTTTT. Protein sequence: CASSIGGSNEKLFF. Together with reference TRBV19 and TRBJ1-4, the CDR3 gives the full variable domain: DGGITQSPKYLFRKEGQNVTLSCEQNLNHDAMYWYRQDPGQGLRLIYYSQIVNDFQKGDIAEGYSVSREKKESFPLTVTSAQKNPTAFYLCASSIGGSNEKLFFGSGTQLSVL.

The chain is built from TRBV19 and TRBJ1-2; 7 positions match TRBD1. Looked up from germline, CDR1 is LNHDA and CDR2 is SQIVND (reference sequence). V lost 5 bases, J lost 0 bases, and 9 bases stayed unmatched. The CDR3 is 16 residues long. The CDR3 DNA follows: TGTGCCAGTAGTTCTCCGGACAGGCAAGCTAACTATGGCTACACCTTC. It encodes CASSSPDRQANYGYTF.

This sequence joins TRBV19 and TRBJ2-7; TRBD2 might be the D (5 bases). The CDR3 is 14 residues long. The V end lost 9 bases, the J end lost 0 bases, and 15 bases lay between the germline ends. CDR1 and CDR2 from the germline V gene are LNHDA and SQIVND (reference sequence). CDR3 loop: CASGLAYSSYEQYF. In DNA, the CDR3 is TGTGCCAGCGGGTTAGCGTATTCCTCCTACGAGCAGTACTTC.

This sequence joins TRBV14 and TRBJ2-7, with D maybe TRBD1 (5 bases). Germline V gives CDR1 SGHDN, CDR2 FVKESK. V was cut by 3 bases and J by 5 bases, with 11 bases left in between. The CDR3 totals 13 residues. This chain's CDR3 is CASSQRRGDEQYF. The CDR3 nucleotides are TGTGCCAGCAGCCAGAGAAGGGGCGACGAGCAGTACTTC.

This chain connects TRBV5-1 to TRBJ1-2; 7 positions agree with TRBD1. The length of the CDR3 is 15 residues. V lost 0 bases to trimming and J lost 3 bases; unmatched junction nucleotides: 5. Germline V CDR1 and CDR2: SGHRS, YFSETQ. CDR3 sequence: CASSLAKGTDYGYTF. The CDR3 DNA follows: TGCGCCAGCAGCTTGGCCAAGGGGACAGACTATGGCTACACCTTC.

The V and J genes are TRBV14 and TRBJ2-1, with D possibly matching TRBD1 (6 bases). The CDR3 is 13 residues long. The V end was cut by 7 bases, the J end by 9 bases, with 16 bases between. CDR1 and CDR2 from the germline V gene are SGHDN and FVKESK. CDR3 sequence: CASTPGGGLEQFF. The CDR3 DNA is TGTGCCAGCACCCCGGGTGGGGGCCTTGAGCAGTTCTTC.

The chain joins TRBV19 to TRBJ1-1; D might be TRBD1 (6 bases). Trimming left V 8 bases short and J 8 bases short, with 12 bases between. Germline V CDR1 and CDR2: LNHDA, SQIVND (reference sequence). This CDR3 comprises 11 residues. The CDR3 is CASGLTGEAFF. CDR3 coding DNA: TGTGCCAGTGGGCTGACAGGCGAAGCTTTCTTT.

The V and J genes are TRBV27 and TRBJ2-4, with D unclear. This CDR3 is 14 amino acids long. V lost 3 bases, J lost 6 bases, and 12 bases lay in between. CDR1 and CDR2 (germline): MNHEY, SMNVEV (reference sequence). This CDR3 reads CASSFIGPRNIQYF. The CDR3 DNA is TGTGCCAGCAGTTTTATAGGACCGAGAAACATTCAGTACTTC.

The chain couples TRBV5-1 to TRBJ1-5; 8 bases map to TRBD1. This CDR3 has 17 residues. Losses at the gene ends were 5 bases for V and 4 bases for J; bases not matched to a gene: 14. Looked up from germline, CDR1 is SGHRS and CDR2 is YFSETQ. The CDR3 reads CASRPPIGQGLNQPQHF. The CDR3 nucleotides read TGCGCCAGCAGGCCGCCCATTGGACAGGGCTTAAATCAGCCCCAGCATTTT.

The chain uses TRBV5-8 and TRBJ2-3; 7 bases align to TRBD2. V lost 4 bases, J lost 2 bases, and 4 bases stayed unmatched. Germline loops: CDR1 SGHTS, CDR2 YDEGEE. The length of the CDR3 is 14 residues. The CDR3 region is CASSPGLHTDTQYF. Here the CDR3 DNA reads TGTGCCAGCAGCCCGGGACTACACACAGATACGCAGTATTTT.

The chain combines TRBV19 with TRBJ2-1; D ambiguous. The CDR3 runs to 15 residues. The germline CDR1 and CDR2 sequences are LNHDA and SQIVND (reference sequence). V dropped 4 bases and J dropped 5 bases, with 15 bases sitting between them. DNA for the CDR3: TGTGCCAGTAGTACACCTAGACGCAATGACAATGAGCAGTTCTTC. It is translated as CASSTPRRNDNEQFF. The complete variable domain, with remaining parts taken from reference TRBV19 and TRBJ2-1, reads DGGITQSPKYLFRKEGQNVTLSCEQNLNHDAMYWYRQDPGQGLRLIYYSQIVNDFQKGDIAEGYSVSREKKESFPLTVTSAQKNPTAFYLCASSTPRRNDNEQFFGPGTRLTVL.

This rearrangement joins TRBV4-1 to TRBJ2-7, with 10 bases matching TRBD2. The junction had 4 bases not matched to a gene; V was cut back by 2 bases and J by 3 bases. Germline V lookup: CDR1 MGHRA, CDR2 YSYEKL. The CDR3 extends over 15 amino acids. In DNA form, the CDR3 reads TGCGCCAGCAGCCAAAAAGCGGGAGGGTACTACGAGCAGTACTTC. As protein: CASSQKAGGYYEQYF.

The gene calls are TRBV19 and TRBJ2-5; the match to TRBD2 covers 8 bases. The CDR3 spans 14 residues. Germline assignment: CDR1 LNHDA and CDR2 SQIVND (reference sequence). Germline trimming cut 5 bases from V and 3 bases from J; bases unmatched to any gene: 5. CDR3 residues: CASSPYGGEETQYF. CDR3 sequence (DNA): TGTGCCAGTAGTCCCTACGGGGGGGAAGAGACCCAGTACTTC.

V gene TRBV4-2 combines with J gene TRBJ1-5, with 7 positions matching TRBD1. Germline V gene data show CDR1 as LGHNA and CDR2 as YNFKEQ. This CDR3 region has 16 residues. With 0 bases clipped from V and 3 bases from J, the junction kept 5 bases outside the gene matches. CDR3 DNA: TGTGCCAGCAGCCAAGAAGCAGGGGGGGCCAATCAGCCCCAGCATTTT. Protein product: CASSQEAGGANQPQHF.

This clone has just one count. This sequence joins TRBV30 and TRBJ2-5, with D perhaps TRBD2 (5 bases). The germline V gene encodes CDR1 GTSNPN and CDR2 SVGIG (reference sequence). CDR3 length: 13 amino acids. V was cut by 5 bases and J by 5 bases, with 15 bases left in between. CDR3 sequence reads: CAWGRTFGETQYF. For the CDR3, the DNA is TGTGCCTGGGGCCGGACTTTTGGGGAGACCCAGTACTTC. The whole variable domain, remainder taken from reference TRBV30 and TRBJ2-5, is SQTIHQWPATLVQPVGSPLSLECTVEGTSNPNLYWYRQAAGRGLQLLFYSVGIGQISSEVPQNLSASRPQDRQFILSSKKLLLSDSGFYLCAWGRTFGETQYFGPGTRLLVL.

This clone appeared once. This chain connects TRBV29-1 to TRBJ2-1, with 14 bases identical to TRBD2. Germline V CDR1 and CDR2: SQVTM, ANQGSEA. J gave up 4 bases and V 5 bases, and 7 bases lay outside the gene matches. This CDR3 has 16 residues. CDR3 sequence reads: CSVQGLAGGRYNEQFF. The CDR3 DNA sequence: TGCAGCGTTCAAGGACTAGCGGGAGGCCGATACAATGAGCAGTTCTTC.

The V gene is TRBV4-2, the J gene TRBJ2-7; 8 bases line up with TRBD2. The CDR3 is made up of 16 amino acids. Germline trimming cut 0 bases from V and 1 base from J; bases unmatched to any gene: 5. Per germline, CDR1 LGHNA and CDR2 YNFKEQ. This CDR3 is CASSQDQASGSYEQYF. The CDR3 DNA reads TGTGCCAGCAGCCAAGATCAGGCTAGCGGGTCCTACGAGCAGTACTTC.